This passage covers 27 T cell receptor beta chains from one sample sequenced in a study of CD8+ T cells in alopecia areata. Described treatment: oral pan-JAK inhibitor, 5-10 mg twice daily. Extracted from the samples, RNA was reverse transcribed into cDNA to serve as the sequencing template. The table came from immunoSEQ multiplex PCR; TCRdb's copy has only in-frame clones and leaves some out. In the table there are hundreds of thousands of clones, about 62% of which are singletons. The sequencing used CD4+ T cells sorted from blood, collected at week 24, from a patient treated with tofacitinib. The receptors originated from a human donor with alopecia areata.

The V gene is TRBV5-1, the J gene TRBJ2-3; no clear D. The CDR3 sequence is 12 residues long. The germline V gene encodes CDR1 SGHRS and CDR2 YFSETQ. V lost 3 bases and J 3 bases, leaving 5 bases between the germline ends. The CDR3 bases are TGCGCCAGCAGCTACACGACAGATACGCAGTATTTT. Translating it yields CASSYTTDTQYF.

This chain joins TRBV5-6 and TRBJ1-1; weak D call: TRBD1 (5 bases). Trimming removed 4 bases from V and 1 base from J, with 8 bases in between. Germline assignment: CDR1 SGHDT and CDR2 YYEEEE. CDR3 length equals 13 residues. The chain's CDR3 is CASSVQGNTEAFF. The CDR3 DNA is TGTGCCAGCAGCGTCCAGGGGAACACTGAAGCTTTCTTT.

Concerning this clone itself: Mismatch with germline at one junction end may stem from a read error. The chain combines TRBV30 with TRBJ2-2, with D possibly TRBD2 on 5 matching bases. The length of the CDR3 is 13 residues. In germline, CDR1 is GTSNPN, CDR2 SVGIG (reference sequence). The CDR3 spells CAWSAHPRGSLTF. As DNA, the CDR3 is TGTGCCTGGAGCGCACACCCCCGGGGTAGCCTTACTTTT.

The V and J genes are TRBV9 and TRBJ2-1, with 7 nucleotides matching TRBD2. Germline values: CDR1 SGDLS, CDR2 YYNGEE. V shed 0 bases and J 10 bases; nucleotides not matched to a gene: 4. The CDR3 consists of 13 residues. The CDR3 sequence is CASSVVQAGEQFF. The CDR3 DNA reads as TGTGCCAGCAGCGTAGTCCAAGCGGGGGAGCAGTTCTTC.

V gene TRBV7-2 combines with J gene TRBJ1-4, with no clear D. Germline CDR1 SGHTA, CDR2 FQGNSA. The CDR3 is 14 amino acids. V was pared by 5 bases and J by 13 bases, with 20 bases between. For the CDR3, the DNA is TGTGCCAGCAGCCAGTCAAGCGGACGGACGTTACTGTTTTTT. Translated, it gives CASSQSSGRTLLFF.

The chain combines TRBV5-1 with TRBJ2-7; the match to TRBD1 covers 7 bases. Germline V gives CDR1 SGHRS, CDR2 YFSETQ. J gave up 7 bases and V 4 bases, and 11 bases lay outside the gene matches. The CDR3 sequence is 14 residues long. The CDR3 here is CASSTGQVMREQYF. The DNA for the CDR3 is TGCGCCAGCAGCACCGGACAGGTGATGAGAGAGCAGTACTTC. Filled out from reference TRBV5-1 and TRBJ2-7, the complete variable domain reads KAGVTQTPRYLIKTRGQQVTLSCSPISGHRSVSWYQQTPGQGLQFLFEYFSETQRNKGNFPGRFSGRQFSNSRSEMNVSTLELGDSALYLCASSTGQVMREQYFGPGTRLTVT.

The rearrangement links TRBV9 to TRBJ2-1; D is possibly TRBD1 (6 bases). Germline V lookup: CDR1 SGDLS, CDR2 YYNGEE. Between the trimmed V and J ends, which lost 2 bases and 9 bases, there was a span of 12 bases. The CDR3 totals 13 residues. CDR3 sequence reads: CASSVKTGTEQFF. CDR3 sequence (DNA): TGTGCCAGCAGCGTGAAGACAGGAACTGAGCAGTTCTTC. Full variable domain (remainder filled in from reference TRBV9 and TRBJ2-1): DSGVTQTPKHLITATGQRVTLRCSPRSGDLSVYWYQQSLDQGLQFLIQYYNGEERAKGNILERFSAQQFPDLHSELNLSSLELGDSALYFCASSVKTGTEQFFGPGTRLTVL.

This chain connects TRBV7-2 to TRBJ2-2, with 8 bases aligning to TRBD1. The junction had 5 bases not matched to a gene; V was cut back by 3 bases and J by 5 bases. The germline V gene encodes CDR1 SGHTA and CDR2 FQGNSA. This CDR3 has 15 residues. The CDR3 region is CASSFQGATTGELFF. DNA of the CDR3: TGTGCCAGCAGCTTTCAGGGGGCAACGACCGGGGAGCTGTTTTTT. The variable domain in full, completed from reference TRBV7-2 and TRBJ2-2, reads GAGVSQSPSNKVTEKGKDVELRCDPISGHTALYWYRQSLGQGLEFLIYFQGNSAPDKSGLPSDRFSAERTGGSVSTLTIQRTQQEDSAVYLCASSFQGATTGELFFGEGSRLTVL.

A few counts support this clone. The chain recombines TRBV5-6 with TRBJ2-1; no clear D. CDR1 SGHDT and CDR2 YYEEEE come from the germline V gene. CDR3 size: 15 residues. Trimming left V 1 base short and J 4 bases short, with 12 bases between. CDR3 residues: CASSLRQVRYNEQFF. In DNA, the CDR3 is TGTGCCAGCAGCTTGAGGCAGGTTAGGTACAATGAGCAGTTCTTC.

The genes are TRBV28 and TRBJ1-1; no definite D call. This CDR3 is built from 12 residues. Germline V gene data show CDR1 as MDHEN and CDR2 as SYDVKM. Trimming shortened V by 1 base and J by 8 bases, and 8 bases separated the two germline ends. The CDR3 here is CASSLFPGEAFF. The CDR3 DNA is TGTGCCAGCAGTTTATTTCCGGGAGAAGCTTTCTTT.

The rearrangement joins TRBV15 to TRBJ2-5; 12 bases map to TRBD2. The trim removed 7 bases at V and 5 bases at J, leaving 2 bases unmatched. The CDR3 extends over 13 amino acids. Germline CDR1 LNHNV, CDR2 YYDKDF (reference sequence). The CDR3 DNA follows: TGTGCCACCACCCTAGCGGGGGGGGAGACCCAGTACTTC. This sequence encodes CATTLAGGETQYF.

This clone was detected a few times. The chain employs TRBV5-1 and TRBJ2-1; 15 nucleotides agree with TRBD2. The CDR3 covers 17 residues. Germline CDR1 SGHRS, CDR2 YFSETQ. Losses at the gene ends were 0 bases for V and 6 bases for J; bases not matched to a gene: 4. DNA of the CDR3: TGCGCCAGCAGCTTGGCCCGGGGACTAGCGGGGGGCAATGAGCAGTTCTTC. This encodes CASSLARGLAGGNEQFF. Full variable domain (missing parts from reference TRBV5-1 and TRBJ2-1): KAGVTQTPRYLIKTRGQQVTLSCSPISGHRSVSWYQQTPGQGLQFLFEYFSETQRNKGNFPGRFSGRQFSNSRSEMNVSTLELGDSALYLCASSLARGLAGGNEQFFGPGTRLTVL.

This clone was found a few times. The chain uses TRBV19 and TRBJ1-1; 7 nucleotides match TRBD1. The germline CDR1 and CDR2 sequences are LNHDA and SQIVND (reference sequence). Trimming took 8 bases from V and 4 from J; bases not matched to a gene: 10. CDR3 length: 14 amino acids. The CDR3 sequence is CASSQQGRGTEAFF. CDR3 bases: TGTGCCAGTTCTCAACAGGGGAGGGGCACTGAAGCTTTCTTT. The full variable domain, rest sourced from reference TRBV19 and TRBJ1-1, is DGGITQSPKYLFRKEGQNVTLSCEQNLNHDAMYWYRQDPGQGLRLIYYSQIVNDFQKGDIAEGYSVSREKKESFPLTVTSAQKNPTAFYLCASSQQGRGTEAFFGQGTRLTVV.

The chain has TRBV19 and TRBJ2-5; TRBD2 might be the D (5 bases). The germline CDR1 and CDR2 sequences are LNHDA and SQIVND (reference sequence). The ends were cut back, 3 bases at V and 5 bases at J, with 22 bases in the middle. This CDR3 is built from 17 residues. In DNA, the CDR3 is TGTGCCAGTAGTATCCAGAGAGACACTACGGGGATGGAGACCCAGTACTTC. Translation: CASSIQRDTTGMETQYF.

In the case of this clone: The junction does not match germline at one end; this may be a read error. The V gene is TRBV27, the J gene TRBJ2-7; maybe TRBD2 (5 bases). Germline CDR1 MNHEY, CDR2 SMNVEV (reference sequence). This CDR3 region has 15 residues. The CDR3 DNA reads TGTGCCAACAGTCCGATCCCGGGGAAATACTACGAGCAGTACTTC. It translates to CANSPIPGKYYEQYF.

The chain recombines TRBV19 with TRBJ2-4; TRBD1 matches 7 bases. The CDR3 loop spans 17 amino acids. Germline loops: CDR1 LNHDA, CDR2 SQIVND (reference sequence). V shed 6 bases and J 1 base; nucleotides not matched to a gene: 12. CDR3 sequence (DNA): TGTGCCAGTAGCCCCGAGGGGGCACGGGCGGCCAAAAACATTCAGTACTTC. Residues: CASSPEGARAAKNIQYF.

The rearrangement uses TRBV30 and TRBJ2-5; D gene unclear. V gave up 3 bases and J gave up 4 bases, with 15 bases separating them. Germline V lookup: CDR1 GTSNPN, CDR2 SVGIG (reference sequence). The length of the CDR3 is 14 residues. The CDR3 DNA follows: TGTGCCTGGAGAGCCCGGACCTGGGGAGAGACCCAGTACTTC. Residues: CAWRARTWGETQYF.

V gene TRBV4-1 combines with J gene TRBJ2-5; no reliable D call. The CDR3 is 17 amino acids. Germline lookup yields CDR1 MGHRA and CDR2 YSYEKL. Trimming stripped 4 bases from V and 1 base from J, with 19 bases between. CDR3 amino acids: CASSPAIFPGRQETQYF. In DNA, the CDR3 is TGCGCCAGCAGCCCAGCAATTTTTCCGGGCCGCCAAGAGACCCAGTACTTC.

The chain has TRBV11-2 and TRBJ2-1, with D possibly TRBD2 on 7 matching bases. This CDR3 is 15 amino acids long. Germline V gives CDR1 SGHAT, CDR2 FQNNGV. V was shortened by 5 bases and J by 2 bases, with 13 bases between the two germline ends. The CDR3 region is CASSQGGGPYNEQFF. The CDR3 DNA follows: TGTGCCAGCAGCCAAGGGGGGGGCCCCTACAATGAGCAGTTCTTC. Based on the CDR3 plus reference TRBV11-2 and TRBJ2-1, the full variable domain is EAGVAQSPRYKIIEKRQSVAFWCNPISGHATLYWYQQILGQGPKLLIQFQNNGVVDDSQLPKDRFSAERLKGVDSTLKIQPAKLEDSAVYLCASSQGGGPYNEQFFGPGTRLTVL.

This clone showed up just a few times. CDR3 sequence reads: CASSSGTDSYEQYF. CDR3 sequence (DNA): TGCGCCAGCAGCTCCGGGACGGACTCCTACGAGCAGTACTTC. The V and J genes are TRBV5-1 and TRBJ2-7, with D possibly being TRBD1 or TRBD2 (5 bases each). From germline, CDR1 is SGHRS and CDR2 YFSETQ. V was cut by 3 bases and J by 0 bases, with 10 bases left in between. This CDR3 has 14 residues. The variable domain in full, with the rest retrieved from reference TRBV5-1 and TRBJ2-7, is KAGVTQTPRYLIKTRGQQVTLSCSPISGHRSVSWYQQTPGQGLQFLFEYFSETQRNKGNFPGRFSGRQFSNSRSEMNVSTLELGDSALYLCASSSGTDSYEQYFGPGTRLTVT.

Comments on this clone: This sample includes further DNA sequences coding for the same CDR3. The chain employs TRBV5-1 and TRBJ2-5, with unresolved D. Trimming stripped 3 bases from V and 5 bases from J, with 5 bases between. The CDR3 runs to 11 residues. Germline-derived CDR1 and CDR2 are SGHRS and YFSETQ. The CDR3 sequence is CASSSVETQYF. Written as DNA, the CDR3 is TGCGCCAGCAGCTCTGTCGAGACCCAGTACTTC.

The chain combines TRBV9 with TRBJ2-2; D gene unclear. Germline-derived CDR1 and CDR2 are SGDLS and YYNGEE. This CDR3 comprises 16 residues. V gave up 4 bases and J gave up 1 base, with 14 bases separating them. CDR3 protein: CASSPRGRQNTGELFF. CDR3 bases: TGTGCCAGCAGCCCACGTGGCAGACAGAACACCGGGGAGCTGTTTTTT.

The chain links TRBV30 to TRBJ2-5, with TRBD2 identical over 7 bases. The junction had 7 bases not matched to a gene; V was cut back by 5 bases and J by 4 bases. Germline V lookup: CDR1 GTSNPN, CDR2 SVGIG (reference sequence). The CDR3 loop spans 13 amino acids. DNA of the CDR3: TGTGCCTGGCAGACGGGGGGTGCAGAGACCCAGTACTTC. Translation: CAWQTGGAETQYF. Filled out from reference TRBV30 and TRBJ2-5, the complete variable domain reads SQTIHQWPATLVQPVGSPLSLECTVEGTSNPNLYWYRQAAGRGLQLLFYSVGIGQISSEVPQNLSASRPQDRQFILSSKKLLLSDSGFYLCAWQTGGAETQYFGPGTRLLVL.

This chain joins TRBV5-6 and TRBJ2-7; 9 bases are shared with TRBD1. This CDR3 has 14 amino acids. Germline V gives CDR1 SGHDT, CDR2 YYEEEE. With V trimmed by 8 bases and J by 2 bases, 8 bases remained unmatched. CDR3 loop: CASFHRGPTYEQYF. CDR3 coding DNA: TGTGCCAGTTTTCACAGGGGGCCCACCTACGAGCAGTACTTC.

The rearrangement links TRBV25-1 to TRBJ1-4, with D unclear. Germline V lookup: CDR1 MGHDK, CDR2 SYGVNS. The CDR3 runs 15 residues. Trimming pared 3 bases from V and 5 bases from J, leaving 13 bases between. The CDR3 is CASSDPTGLNEKLFF. The CDR3, as DNA: TGTGCCAGCAGTGACCCCACGGGGTTGAATGAAAAACTGTTTTTT.

The chain is built from TRBV6-5 and TRBJ1-6; D gene unclear. Germline CDR1 is MNHEY and CDR2 is SVGAGI. V was cut by 0 bases and J by 9 bases, with 6 bases left in between. This CDR3 spans 13 amino acids. CDR3 coding DNA: TGTGCCAGCAGTTACTCACCGGGTTCACCCCTCCACTTT. Its protein is CASSYSPGSPLHF.

The chain joins TRBV2 to TRBJ2-5; TRBD1 aligns across 7 bases. This CDR3 has 13 amino acids. Germline V gene lookup returns CDR1 SNHLY and CDR2 FYNNEI. Unmatched junction bases numbered 4, after V lost 7 bases and J lost 2 bases. CDR3 region: CASTQQGQETQYF. The CDR3 DNA is TGTGCCAGCACTCAACAGGGGCAAGAGACCCAGTACTTC.